This section outlines one TCR beta chain sequence together with its context. The data stem from a study of blood T cell repertoires in COVID-19. In the study overall: Sources were T cells, B-cell-depleted T cells, or PBMCs; the material itself was cDNA or gDNA.

In the original analysis: Amplification of reference gene primers was used by the study to estimate nucleated cell counts. Produced via immunoSEQ multiplex PCR; TCRdb's table is partial and in-frame only. That table supplies the V and J calls and clone size; D and trimming were determined from the DNA. The table records approximately 260,000 clones, around four fifths of them present only once. The material sequenced was peripheral blood. The sequence derives from a woman aged 55-70 years with active or convalescent COVID-19.

CDR3 in amino acids: CASSRATQPQHF. The DNA of the CDR3 is TGTGCCAGCAGCCGAGCGACGCAGCCCCAGCATTTT. V and J are TRBV6-5 and TRBJ1-5; D is uncertain. With 6 bases removed from V and 7 bases from J, the gap between germline ends came to 10 bases. Germline V gene sequence: CDR1 MNHEY, CDR2 SVGAGI. The CDR3 consists of 12 residues.